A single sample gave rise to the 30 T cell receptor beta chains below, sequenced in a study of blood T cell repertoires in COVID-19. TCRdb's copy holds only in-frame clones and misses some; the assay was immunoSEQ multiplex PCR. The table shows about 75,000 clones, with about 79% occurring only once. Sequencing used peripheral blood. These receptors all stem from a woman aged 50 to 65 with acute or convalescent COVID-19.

The CDR3 DNA is TGTGCCAGCACCAAAAACTGGGACAGAGATCAGCCCCAGCATTTT. As protein: CASTKNWDRDQPQHF. V and J are TRBV5-5 and TRBJ1-5, with 7 bases matching TRBD1. The CDR3 has 15 residues. After removal of 6 bases from V and 5 bases from J, the junction contained 11 bases not matched to a gene. Germline CDR1 and CDR2: SGHKS and YYEKEE (reference sequence).

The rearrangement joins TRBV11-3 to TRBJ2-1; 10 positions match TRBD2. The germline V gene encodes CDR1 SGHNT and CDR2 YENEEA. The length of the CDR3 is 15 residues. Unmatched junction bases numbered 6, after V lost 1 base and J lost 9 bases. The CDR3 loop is CASSLGGSGRTEQFF. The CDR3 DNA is TGTGCCAGCAGCTTAGGGGGTAGCGGGAGGACTGAGCAGTTCTTC.

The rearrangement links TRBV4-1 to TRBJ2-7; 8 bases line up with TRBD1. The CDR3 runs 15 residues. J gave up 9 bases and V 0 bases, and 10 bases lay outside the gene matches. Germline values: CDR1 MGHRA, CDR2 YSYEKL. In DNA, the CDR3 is TGCGCCAGCAGCCAAGACGGGACAGGTTATGACGGGCAGTACTTC. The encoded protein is CASSQDGTGYDGQYF.

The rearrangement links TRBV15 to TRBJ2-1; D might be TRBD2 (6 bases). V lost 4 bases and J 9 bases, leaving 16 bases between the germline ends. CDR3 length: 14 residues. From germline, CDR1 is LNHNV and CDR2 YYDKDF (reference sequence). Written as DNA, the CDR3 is TGTGCCACCAGCAAGGAGTGGGTCGGGAGTGAGCAGTTCTTC. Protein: CATSKEWVGSEQFF. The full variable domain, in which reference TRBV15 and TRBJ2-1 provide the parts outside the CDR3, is DAMVIQNPRYQVTQFGKPVTLSCSQTLNHNVMYWYQQKSSQAPKLLFHYYDKDFNNEADTPDNFQSRRPNTSFCFLDIRSPGLGDTAMYLCATSKEWVGSEQFFGPGTRLTVL.

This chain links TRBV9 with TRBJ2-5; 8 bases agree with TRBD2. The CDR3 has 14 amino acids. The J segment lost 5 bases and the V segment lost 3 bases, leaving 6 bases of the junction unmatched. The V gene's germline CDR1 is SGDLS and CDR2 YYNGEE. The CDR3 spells CASSAGAGAETQYF. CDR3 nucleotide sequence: TGTGCCAGCAGCGCAGGAGCGGGAGCGGAGACCCAGTACTTC.

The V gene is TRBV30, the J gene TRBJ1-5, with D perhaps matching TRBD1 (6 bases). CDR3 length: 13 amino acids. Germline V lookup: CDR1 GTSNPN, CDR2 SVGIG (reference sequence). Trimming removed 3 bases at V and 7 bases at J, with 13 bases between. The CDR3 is CAWREGQTQPQHF. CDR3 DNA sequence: TGTGCCTGGAGAGAGGGACAAACCCAGCCCCAGCATTTT.

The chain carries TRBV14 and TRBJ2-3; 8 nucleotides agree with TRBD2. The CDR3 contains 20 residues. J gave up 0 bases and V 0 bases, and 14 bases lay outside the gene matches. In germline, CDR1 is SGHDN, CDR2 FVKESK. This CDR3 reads CASSQDLGRLAPTSTDTQYF. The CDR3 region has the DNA TGTGCCAGCAGCCAAGATCTCGGAAGACTAGCGCCTACTAGCACAGATACGCAGTATTTT.

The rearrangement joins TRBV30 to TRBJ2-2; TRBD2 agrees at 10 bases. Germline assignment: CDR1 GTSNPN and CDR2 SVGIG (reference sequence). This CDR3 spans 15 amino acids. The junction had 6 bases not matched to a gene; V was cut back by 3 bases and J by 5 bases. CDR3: CAWSSGRASTGELFF. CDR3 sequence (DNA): TGTGCCTGGAGCAGCGGGAGGGCCTCGACCGGGGAGCTGTTTTTT. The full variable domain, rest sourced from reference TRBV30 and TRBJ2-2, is SQTIHQWPATLVQPVGSPLSLECTVEGTSNPNLYWYRQAAGRGLQLLFYSVGIGQISSEVPQNLSASRPQDRQFILSSKKLLLSDSGFYLCAWSSGRASTGELFFGEGSRLTVL.

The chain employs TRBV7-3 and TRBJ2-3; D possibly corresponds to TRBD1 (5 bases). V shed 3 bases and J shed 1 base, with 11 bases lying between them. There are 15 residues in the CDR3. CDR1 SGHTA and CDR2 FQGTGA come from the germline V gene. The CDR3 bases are TGTGCCAGCAGCTTTCAGGGAAGGGGCACAGATACGCAGTATTTT. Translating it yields CASSFQGRGTDTQYF.

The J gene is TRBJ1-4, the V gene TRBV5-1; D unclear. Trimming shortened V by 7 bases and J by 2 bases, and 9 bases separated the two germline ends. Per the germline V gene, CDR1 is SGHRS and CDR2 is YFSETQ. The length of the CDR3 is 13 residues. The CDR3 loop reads CASRGRTNEKLFF. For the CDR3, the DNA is TGCGCCAGCCGGGGTCGGACTAATGAAAAACTGTTTTTT.

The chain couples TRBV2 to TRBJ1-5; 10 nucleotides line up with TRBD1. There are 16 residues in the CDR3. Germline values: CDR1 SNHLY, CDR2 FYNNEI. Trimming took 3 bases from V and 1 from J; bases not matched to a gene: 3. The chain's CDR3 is CASSEWDRGSNQPQHF. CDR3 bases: TGTGCCAGCAGTGAGTGGGACAGGGGAAGCAATCAGCCCCAGCATTTT.

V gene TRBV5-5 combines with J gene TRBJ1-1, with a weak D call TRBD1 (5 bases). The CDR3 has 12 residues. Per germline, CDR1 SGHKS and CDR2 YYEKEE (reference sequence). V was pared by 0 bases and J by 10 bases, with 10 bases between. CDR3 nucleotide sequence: TGTGCCAGCAGCTTGGCCCTAGGGGTAGCTTTCTTT. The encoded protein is CASSLALGVAFF.

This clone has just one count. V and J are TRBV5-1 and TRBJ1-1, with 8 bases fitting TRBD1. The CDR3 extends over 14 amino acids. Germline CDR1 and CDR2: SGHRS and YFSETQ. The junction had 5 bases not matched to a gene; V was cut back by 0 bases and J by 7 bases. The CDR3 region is CASSLGAGGFEAFF. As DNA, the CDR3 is TGCGCCAGCAGCTTGGGGGCAGGGGGCTTTGAAGCTTTCTTT.

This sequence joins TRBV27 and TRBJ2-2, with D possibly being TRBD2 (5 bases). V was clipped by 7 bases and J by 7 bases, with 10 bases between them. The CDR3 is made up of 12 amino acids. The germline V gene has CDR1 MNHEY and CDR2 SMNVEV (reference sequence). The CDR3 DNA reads TGTGCCAGCATCGGGGTTTTCGGGGAGCTGTTTTTT. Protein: CASIGVFGELFF.

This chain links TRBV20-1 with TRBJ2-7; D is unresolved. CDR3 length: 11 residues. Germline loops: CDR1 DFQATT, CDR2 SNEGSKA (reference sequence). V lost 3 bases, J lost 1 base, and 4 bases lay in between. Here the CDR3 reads CSASLSYEQYF. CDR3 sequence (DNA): TGCAGTGCTAGCCTGTCCTACGAGCAGTACTTC.

The CDR3 region has the DNA TGTGCCAGCAGCTTAGGTAGGGGATCGAGGGAGCAGTACTTC. The encoded protein is CASSLGRGSREQYF. The chain links TRBV11-3 to TRBJ2-7, with D possibly being TRBD1 (5 bases). Trimming removed 1 base at V and 7 bases at J, with 14 bases between. CDR1 and CDR2 from the germline V gene are SGHNT and YENEEA. The CDR3 loop spans 14 amino acids.

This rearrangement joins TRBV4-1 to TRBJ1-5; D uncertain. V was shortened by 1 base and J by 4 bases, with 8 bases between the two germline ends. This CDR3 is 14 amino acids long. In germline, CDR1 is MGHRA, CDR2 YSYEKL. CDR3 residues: CASSQVRRNQPQHF. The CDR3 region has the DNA TGCGCCAGCAGCCAAGTCCGGAGAAATCAGCCCCAGCATTTT.

CDR3 sequence: CASSPRQGVYLGYTF. CDR3 sequence (DNA): TGTGCCAGCAGTCCCCGACAGGGGGTATATCTGGGCTACACCTTC. The chain recombines TRBV27 with TRBJ1-2; TRBD1 aligns across 9 bases. The germline V gene encodes CDR1 MNHEY and CDR2 SMNVEV (reference sequence). The V and J ends lost 5 bases and 8 bases, in that order; junction bases with no gene match: 12. CDR3 size: 15 residues.

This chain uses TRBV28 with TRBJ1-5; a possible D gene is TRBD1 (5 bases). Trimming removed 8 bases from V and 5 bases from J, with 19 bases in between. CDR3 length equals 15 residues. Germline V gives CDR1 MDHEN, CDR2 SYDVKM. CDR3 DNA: TGTGCCAGCGGGGGAGGAGGGCGTAAGGATCAGCCCCAGCATTTT. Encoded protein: CASGGGGRKDQPQHF.

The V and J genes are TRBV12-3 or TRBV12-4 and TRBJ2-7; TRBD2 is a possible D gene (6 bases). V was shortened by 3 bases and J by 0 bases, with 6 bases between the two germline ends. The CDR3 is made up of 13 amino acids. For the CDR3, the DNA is TGTGCCAGCAGTTTCGGGAGCTCCTACGAGCAGTACTTC. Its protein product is CASSFGSSYEQYF.

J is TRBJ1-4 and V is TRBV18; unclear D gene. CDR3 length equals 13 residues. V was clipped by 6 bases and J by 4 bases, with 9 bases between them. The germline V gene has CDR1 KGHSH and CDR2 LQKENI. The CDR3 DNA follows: TGTGCCAGCTCCCTAGGTCTTAATGAAAAACTGTTTTTT. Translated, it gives CASSLGLNEKLFF.

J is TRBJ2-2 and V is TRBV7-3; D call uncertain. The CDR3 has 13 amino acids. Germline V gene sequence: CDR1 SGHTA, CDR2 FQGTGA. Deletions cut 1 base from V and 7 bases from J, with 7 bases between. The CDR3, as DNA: TGTGCCAGCAGCTTAATCCCCGGCGGGGAGCTGTTTTTT. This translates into CASSLIPGGELFF.

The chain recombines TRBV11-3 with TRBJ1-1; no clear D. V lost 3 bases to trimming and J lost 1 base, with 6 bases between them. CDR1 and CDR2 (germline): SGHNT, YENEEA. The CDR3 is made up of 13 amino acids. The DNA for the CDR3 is TGTGCCAGCAGCTTTCAGGCGAACACTGAAGCTTTCTTT. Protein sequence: CASSFQANTEAFF. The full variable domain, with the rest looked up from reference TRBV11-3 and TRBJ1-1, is EAGVVQSPRYKIIEKKQPVAFWCNPISGHNTLYWYLQNLGQGPELLIRYENEEAVDDSQLPKDRFSAERLKGVDSTLKIQPAELGDSAVYLCASSFQANTEAFFGQGTRLTVV.

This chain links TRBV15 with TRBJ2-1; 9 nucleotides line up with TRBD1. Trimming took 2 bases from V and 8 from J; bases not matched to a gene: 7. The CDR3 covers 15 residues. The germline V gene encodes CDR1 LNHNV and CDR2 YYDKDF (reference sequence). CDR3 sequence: CATSRQQGAVDEQFF. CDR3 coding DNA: TGTGCCACCAGCAGACAACAGGGGGCTGTGGATGAGCAGTTCTTC.

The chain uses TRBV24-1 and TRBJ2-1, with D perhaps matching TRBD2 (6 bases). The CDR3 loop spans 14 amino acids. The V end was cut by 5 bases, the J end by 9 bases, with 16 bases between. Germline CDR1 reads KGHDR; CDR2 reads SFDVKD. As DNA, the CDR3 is TGTGCCACCAGTGGCGGGACTCCCCTTGGTGAGCAGTTCTTC. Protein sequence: CATSGGTPLGEQFF.

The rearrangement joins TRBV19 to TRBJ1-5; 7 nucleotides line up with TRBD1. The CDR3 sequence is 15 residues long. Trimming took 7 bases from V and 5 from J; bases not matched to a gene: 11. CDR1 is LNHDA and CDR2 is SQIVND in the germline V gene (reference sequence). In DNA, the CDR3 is TGTGCCAGTACCGTAACAGGGGAGGTTGATCAGCCCCAGCATTTT. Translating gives CASTVTGEVDQPQHF.

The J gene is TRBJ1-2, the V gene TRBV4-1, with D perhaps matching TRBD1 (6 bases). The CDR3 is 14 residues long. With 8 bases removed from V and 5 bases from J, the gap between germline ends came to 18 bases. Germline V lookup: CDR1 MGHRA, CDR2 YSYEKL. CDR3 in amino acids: CASPWTDHTYGYTF. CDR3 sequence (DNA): TGCGCCAGCCCCTGGACAGACCATACTTATGGCTACACCTTC.

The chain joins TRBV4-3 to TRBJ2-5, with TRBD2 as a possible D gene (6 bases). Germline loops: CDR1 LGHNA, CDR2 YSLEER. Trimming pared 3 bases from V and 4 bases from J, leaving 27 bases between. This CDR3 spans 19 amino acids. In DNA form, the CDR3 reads TGCGCCAGCAGCCAGGGGCGGTTAGGAGGGGCGCTTGGACGAGAGACCCAGTACTTC. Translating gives CASSQGRLGGALGRETQYF.

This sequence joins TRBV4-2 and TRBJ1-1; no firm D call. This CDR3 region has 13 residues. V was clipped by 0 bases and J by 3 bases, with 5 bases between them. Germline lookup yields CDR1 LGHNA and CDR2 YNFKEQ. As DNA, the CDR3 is TGTGCCAGCAGCCAAGATACGGACACTGAAGCTTTCTTT. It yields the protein CASSQDTDTEAFF.

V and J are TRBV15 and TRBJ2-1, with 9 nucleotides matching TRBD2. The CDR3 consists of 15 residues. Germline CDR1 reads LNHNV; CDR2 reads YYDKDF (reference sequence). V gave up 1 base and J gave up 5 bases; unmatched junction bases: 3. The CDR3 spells CATSRGTSANNEQFF. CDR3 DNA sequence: TGTGCCACCAGCAGAGGGACTAGCGCCAACAATGAGCAGTTCTTC.